The source of this TCR beta chain is a study of blood T cell repertoires in COVID-19. Overall study context: Collection of acute and convalescent COVID-19 samples took place in the United States, Italy and Spain.

CDR3 length equals 13 residues. Germline CDR1 is SNHLY and CDR2 is FYNNEI. With 3 bases removed from V and 7 bases from J, the gap between germline ends came to 7 bases. The repertoire was sequenced with immunoSEQ multiplex PCR; TCRdb's copy has only in-frame clones and lacks some. Of around 370,000 clones listed, over 80% are singletons. The chain links TRBV2 to TRBJ2-6; the D is unclear. Sequencing was carried out using peripheral blood. This receptor was taken from a woman aged 45-65 years with COVID-19, enrolled during active disease. In DNA, the CDR3 is TGTGCCAGCAGTGATTTGACAGCCAACGTCCTGACTTTC. Its protein product is CASSDLTANVLTF. Using reference TRBV2 and TRBJ2-6 for the parts outside the CDR3, the full variable domain is EPEVTQTPSHQVTQMGQEVILRCVPISNHLYFYWYRQILGQKVEFLVSFYNNEISEKSEIFDDQFSVERPDGSNFTLKIRSTKLEDSAMYFCASSDLTANVLTFGAGSRLTVL.